This entry features one T cell receptor beta chain sequence. Its specificity is unknown. Trimming cost V 5 bases and J 7 bases, with 11 bases left between them. Germline CDR1 reads DFQATT; CDR2 reads SNEGSKA (reference sequence). The CDR3 runs 11 residues. The sample comes from a study of T cell responses to AZD1222 COVID-19 vaccine. About the research overall: Pooling was applied to second doses at about 4 or about 12 weeks.

Study-wide points: Donors were mostly white British, more females; clonal diversity possibly underestimated. Regions 160-218 and 743-854 dominated among vaccine-associated CD4 TCRs spanning spike.

Using immunoSEQ multiplex PCR, the repertoire was profiled, and TCRdb retains in-frame clones only, with some absent. The sample has about 120,000 clones; 80% to 90% are singletons. The TCR originated in an adult in good health. Sequenced here: peripheral blood, sampled on day 0 of AZD1222 vaccination. V and J are TRBV20-1 and TRBJ1-2, with D possibly being TRBD1 (5 bases). CDR3 DNA sequence: TGCAGTGCTTACTGGGACCTTGGCTACACCTTC. Protein: CSAYWDLGYTF.